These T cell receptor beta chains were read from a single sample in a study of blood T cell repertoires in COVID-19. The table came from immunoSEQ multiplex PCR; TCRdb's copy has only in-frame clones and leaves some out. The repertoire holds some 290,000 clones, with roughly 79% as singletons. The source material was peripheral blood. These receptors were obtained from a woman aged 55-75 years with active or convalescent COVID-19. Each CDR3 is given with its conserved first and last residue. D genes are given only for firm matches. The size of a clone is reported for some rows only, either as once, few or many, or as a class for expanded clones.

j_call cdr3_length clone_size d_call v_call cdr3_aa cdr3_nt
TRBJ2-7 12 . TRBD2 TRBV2 CASSAGGYEQYF TGTGCCAGCAGTGCGGGAGGCTACGAGCAGTACTTC
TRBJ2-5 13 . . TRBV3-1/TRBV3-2 CASSPGSMKTQYF TGTGCCAGCAGCCCCGGGTCTATGAAGACCCAGTACTTC
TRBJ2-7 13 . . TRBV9 CASSLTGGYEQYF TGTGCCAGCAGTCTCACCGGGGGCTACGAGCAGTACTTC
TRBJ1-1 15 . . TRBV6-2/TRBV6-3 CASSLQARRNTEAFF TGTGCCAGCAGTTTACAGGCGAGGAGGAACACTGAAGCTTTCTTT
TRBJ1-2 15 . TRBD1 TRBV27 CASSRGQGAHYGYTF TGTGCCAGCAGTAGGGGACAGGGGGCACACTATGGCTACACCTTC
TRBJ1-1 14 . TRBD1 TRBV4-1 CASSPGQWGTEAFF TGCGCCAGCAGCCCGGGACAGTGGGGCACTGAAGCTTTCTTT
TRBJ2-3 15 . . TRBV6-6 CASSYPDRPIDTQYF TGTGCCAGCAGTTACCCCGACAGGCCAATAGATACGCAGTATTTT
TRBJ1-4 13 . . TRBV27 CASRGHMNEKLFF TGTGCCAGCAGGGGACATATGAATGAAAAACTGTTTTTT
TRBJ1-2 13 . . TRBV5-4 CASSHPDIYGYTF TGTGCCAGCAGCCACCCGGACATCTATGGCTACACCTTC
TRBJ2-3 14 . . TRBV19 CASSIGQSTDTQYF TGTGCCAGTAGTATAGGGCAGAGCACAGATACGCAGTATTTT
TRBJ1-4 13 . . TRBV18 CASSPSFREKLFF TGTGCCAGCTCACCATCGTTTCGTGAAAAACTGTTTTTT
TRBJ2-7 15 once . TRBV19 CASSRTRTATYEQYF TGTGCCAGTAGTAGGACCCGGACAGCCACCTACGAGCAGTACTTC
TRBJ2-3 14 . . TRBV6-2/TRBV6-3 CASSHTPSTDTQYF TGTGCCAGCAGCCACACCCCGAGCACAGATACGCAGTATTTT
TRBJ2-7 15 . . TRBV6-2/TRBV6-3 CASSYVQGATYEQYF TGTGCCAGCAGTTACGTGCAGGGTGCAACCTACGAGCAGTACTTC
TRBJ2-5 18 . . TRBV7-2 CASSLKGAGAGVQETQYF TGTGCCAGCAGCTTAAAAGGCGCGGGCGCGGGCGTCCAAGAGACCCAGTACTTC
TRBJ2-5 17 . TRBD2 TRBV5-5 CASSVGTSGGFRETQYF TGTGCCAGCAGCGTCGGGACTAGCGGGGGGTTCAGAGAGACCCAGTACTTC
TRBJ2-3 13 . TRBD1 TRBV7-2 CASSNRGADTQYF TGTGCCAGCAGCAACAGGGGCGCAGATACGCAGTATTTT
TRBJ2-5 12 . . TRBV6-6 CASSYPQGDQYF TGTGCCAGCAGTTACCCCCAAGGGGACCAGTACTTC
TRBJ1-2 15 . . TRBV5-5 CASSLGPGFNYGYTF TGTGCCAGCAGCTTGGGGCCAGGCTTTAACTATGGCTACACCTTC
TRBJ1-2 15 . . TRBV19 CASSPHRTANYGYTF TGTGCCAGTAGTCCGCATCGGACAGCTAACTATGGCTACACCTTC
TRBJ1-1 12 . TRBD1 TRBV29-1 CSVGQGHTEAFF TGCAGCGTTGGACAGGGCCACACTGAAGCTTTCTTT
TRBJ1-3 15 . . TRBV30 CAWSVSEPWANTIYF TGTGCCTGGAGTGTATCTGAGCCGTGGGCCAACACCATATATTTT
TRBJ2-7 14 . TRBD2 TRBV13 CASSLSGGTYEQYF TGTGCCAGCAGCTTATCGGGGGGGACCTACGAGCAGTACTTC
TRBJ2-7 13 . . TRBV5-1 CASSLQGRYEQYF TGCGCCAGCAGCTTGCAGGGGCGCTACGAGCAGTACTTC
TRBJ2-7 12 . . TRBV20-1 CSASRQSHEQYF TGCAGTGCTAGTCGACAAAGCCACGAGCAGTACTTC
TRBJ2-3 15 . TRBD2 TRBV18 CASSPLAGETDTQYF TGTGCCAGCTCACCACTAGCGGGGGAAACAGATACGCAGTATTTT
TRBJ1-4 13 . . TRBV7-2 CASSFSANEKLFF TGTGCCAGCAGCTTTTCCGCTAATGAAAAACTGTTTTTT
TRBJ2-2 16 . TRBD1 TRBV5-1 CASSLGGQGNTGELFF TGCGCCAGCAGCTTGGGGGGACAGGGGAACACCGGGGAGCTGTTTTTT
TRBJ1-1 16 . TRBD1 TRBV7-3 CASSLTLGQMNTEAFF TGTGCCAGCAGCTTAACGCTGGGACAGATGAACACTGAAGCTTTCTTT
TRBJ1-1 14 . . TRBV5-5 CASSLTGANTEAFF TGTGCCAGCAGCTTGACAGGAGCGAACACTGAAGCTTTCTTT
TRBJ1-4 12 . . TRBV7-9 CASSPPGHRLFF TGTGCCAGCAGCCCGCCCGGACACAGGCTGTTTTTT
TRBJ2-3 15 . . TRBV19 CASIDRGPGTDTQYF TGTGCCAGTATAGATAGGGGCCCTGGCACAGATACGCAGTATTTT
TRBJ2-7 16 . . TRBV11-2 CASSPSGSHITYEQYF TGTGCCAGCAGCCCTTCCGGGAGCCACATCACCTACGAGCAGTACTTC
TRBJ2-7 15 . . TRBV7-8 CASNNGLGGSYEQYF TGTGCCAGCAACAATGGACTGGGGGGCTCCTACGAGCAGTACTTC
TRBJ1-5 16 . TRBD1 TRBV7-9 CASSYWTGRGNQPQHF TGTGCCAGCAGCTATTGGACAGGGAGGGGAAATCAGCCCCAGCATTTT
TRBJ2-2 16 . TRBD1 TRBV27 CASSSPGQGATGELFF TGTGCCAGCAGTTCGCCGGGACAGGGGGCCACCGGGGAGCTGTTTTTT
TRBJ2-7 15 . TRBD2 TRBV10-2 CASKLAGGGSYEQYF TGCGCCAGCAAGCTAGCGGGGGGAGGCTCCTACGAGCAGTACTTC
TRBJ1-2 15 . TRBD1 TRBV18 CASSPRRGQDYGYTF TGTGCCAGCTCACCACGAAGGGGACAGGACTATGGCTACACCTTC
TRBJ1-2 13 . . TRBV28 CASSLGPSYGYTF TGTGCCAGCAGTTTAGGGCCCAGCTATGGCTACACCTTC
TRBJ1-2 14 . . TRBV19 CASSAHRANYGYTF TGTGCCAGTAGTGCCCACAGGGCTAACTATGGCTACACCTTC
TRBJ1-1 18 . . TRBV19 CASRTPGIAQSLVSEAFF TGTGCCAGTAGAACCCCCGGGATAGCCCAGAGTCTAGTGTCTGAAGCTTTCTTT